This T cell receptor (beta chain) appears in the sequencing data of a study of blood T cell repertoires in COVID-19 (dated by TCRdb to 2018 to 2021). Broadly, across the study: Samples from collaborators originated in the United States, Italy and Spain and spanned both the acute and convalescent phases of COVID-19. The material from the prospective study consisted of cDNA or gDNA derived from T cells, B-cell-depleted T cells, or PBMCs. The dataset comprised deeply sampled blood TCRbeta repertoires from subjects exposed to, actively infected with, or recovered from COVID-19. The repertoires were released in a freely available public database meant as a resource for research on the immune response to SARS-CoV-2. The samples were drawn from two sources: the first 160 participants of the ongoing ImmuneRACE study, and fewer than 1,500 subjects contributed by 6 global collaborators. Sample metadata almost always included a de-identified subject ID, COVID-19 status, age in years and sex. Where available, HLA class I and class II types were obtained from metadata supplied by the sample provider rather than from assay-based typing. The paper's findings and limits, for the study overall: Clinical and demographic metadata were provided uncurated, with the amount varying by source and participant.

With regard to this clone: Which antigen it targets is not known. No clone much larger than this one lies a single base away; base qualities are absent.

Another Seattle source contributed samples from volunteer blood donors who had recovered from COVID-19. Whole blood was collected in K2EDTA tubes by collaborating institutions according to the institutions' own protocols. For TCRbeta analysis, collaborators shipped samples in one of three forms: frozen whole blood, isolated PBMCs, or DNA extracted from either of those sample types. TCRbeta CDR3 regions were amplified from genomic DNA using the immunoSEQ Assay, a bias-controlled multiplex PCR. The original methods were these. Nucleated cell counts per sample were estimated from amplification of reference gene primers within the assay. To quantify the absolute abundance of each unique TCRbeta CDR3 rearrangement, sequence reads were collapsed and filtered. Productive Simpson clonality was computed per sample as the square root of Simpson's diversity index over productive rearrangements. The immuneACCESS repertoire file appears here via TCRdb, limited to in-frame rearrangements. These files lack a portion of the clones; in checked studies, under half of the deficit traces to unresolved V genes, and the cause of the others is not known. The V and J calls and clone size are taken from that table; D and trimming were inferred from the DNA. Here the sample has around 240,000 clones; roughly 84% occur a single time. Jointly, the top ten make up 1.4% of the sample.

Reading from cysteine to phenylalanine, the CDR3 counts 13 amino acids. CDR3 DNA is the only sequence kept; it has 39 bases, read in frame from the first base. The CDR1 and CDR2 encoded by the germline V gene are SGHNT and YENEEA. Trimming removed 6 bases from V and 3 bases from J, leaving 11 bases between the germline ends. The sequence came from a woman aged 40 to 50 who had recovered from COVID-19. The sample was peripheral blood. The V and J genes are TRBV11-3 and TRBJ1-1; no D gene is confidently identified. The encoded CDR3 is CASSLQEDTEAFF. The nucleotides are TGTGCCAGCAGTTTACAAGAGGACACTGAAGCTTTCTTT.